This record covers a single T cell receptor (beta chain). What it recognizes is unknown. Other DNA sequences in this sample translate to the same CDR3. This sample stems from a study of beta chain features in type 1 diabetes. In the study overall: Age and gender were similar between patients and healthy donors, as were cell yields. Study-level points and caveats: Moderate yet significant TCRB CDR3 shortening was seen in Type 1 diabetes patients in all four CD4+ subsets. A closer apparent resemblance between naive, central memory and Treg TCRB repertoires was seen in patients than in healthy donors.

This CDR3 region has 13 residues. V shed 5 bases, J shed 7 bases, and the junction held 2 bases outside the gene matches. Germline lookup yields CDR1 SGHNT and CDR2 YENEEA. The isolated RNA, all of it, was reverse transcribed, so expressed TCRB transcripts were what got sequenced. Assay used: immunoSEQ multiplex PCR; TCRdb lists only in-frame clones, some missing. The repertoire holds about 320,000 clones, with around 15% as singletons. CD45RO/CCR7/CD25/CD127/CD95/CD27 separated CD4+ naive, central memory, regulatory and stem cell-like memory cells by sorting. The sequenced sample consisted of central memory CD4+ T cells from blood. The chain couples TRBV11-3 to TRBJ1-5; 10 nucleotides align to TRBD1. This sequence originates from a man aged 25 to 40 in good health. DNA for the CDR3: TGTGCCAGCAGCCCGGACAGGGGGCAGCCCCAGCATTTT. Its protein is CASSPDRGQPQHF.